This T cell receptor (beta chain) was retrieved from a study of blood T cell repertoires in COVID-19. Study-level information: Collection of acute and convalescent COVID-19 samples took place in the United States, Italy and Spain. From T cells, B-cell-depleted T cells, or PBMCs came the material, which was cDNA or gDNA.

This clone was recorded a few times. The V segment lost 4 bases and the J segment 1 base; nucleotides outside the gene matches: 1. Germline CDR1 is SGHRS and CDR2 is YFSETQ. This CDR3 region has 14 residues. Generated by immunoSEQ multiplex PCR, the TCRdb table keeps only in-frame clones and is missing some. This table holds just over 650,000 clones, around 90% found once. V gene TRBV5-1 combines with J gene TRBJ2-2; 7 bases agree with TRBD2. This receptor was identified in a woman aged 18-29 years with acute or convalescent COVID-19. Specimen: peripheral blood. The CDR3 sequence: CASSPGGNTGELFF. The CDR3 DNA follows: TGCGCCAGCAGCCCGGGGGGGAACACCGGGGAGCTGTTTTTT.